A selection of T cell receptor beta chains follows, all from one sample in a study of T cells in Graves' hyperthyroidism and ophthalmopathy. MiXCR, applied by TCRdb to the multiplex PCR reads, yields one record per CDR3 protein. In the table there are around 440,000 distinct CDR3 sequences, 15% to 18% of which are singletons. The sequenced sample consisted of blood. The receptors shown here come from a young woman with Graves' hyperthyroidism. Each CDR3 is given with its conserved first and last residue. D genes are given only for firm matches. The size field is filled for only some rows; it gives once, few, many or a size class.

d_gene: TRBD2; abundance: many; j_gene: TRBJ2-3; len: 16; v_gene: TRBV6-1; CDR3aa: CASSPTSAIPTDTQYF; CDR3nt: TGTGCCAGCAGCCCAACTAGCGCAATACCCACAGATACGCAGTATTTT
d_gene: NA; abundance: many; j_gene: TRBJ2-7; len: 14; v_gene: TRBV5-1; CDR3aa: CASSLLLTPSEQYF; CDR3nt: TGCGCCAGCAGCCTCCTCTTGACCCCGTCCGAGCAGTACTTC
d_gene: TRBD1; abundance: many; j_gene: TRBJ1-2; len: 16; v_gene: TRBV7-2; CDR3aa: CASSTRTGGAPTGYTF; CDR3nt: TGTGCCAGCAGCACCCGGACAGGGGGCGCACCTACTGGCTACACCTTC
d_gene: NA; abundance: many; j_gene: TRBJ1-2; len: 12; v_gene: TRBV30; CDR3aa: CAWSPHNYGYTF; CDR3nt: TGTGCCTGGAGTCCTCACAACTATGGCTACACCTTC
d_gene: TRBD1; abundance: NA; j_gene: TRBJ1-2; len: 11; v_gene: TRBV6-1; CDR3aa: CASRQGNLDTF; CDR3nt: TGTGCCAGCAGACAGGGGAATTTGGACACCTTC
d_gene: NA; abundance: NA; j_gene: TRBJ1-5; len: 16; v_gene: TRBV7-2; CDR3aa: CASSLVFLRAGQPQHF; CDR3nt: TGTGCCAGCAGCTTAGTCTTCCTAAGGGCGGGCCAGCCCCAGCATTTT
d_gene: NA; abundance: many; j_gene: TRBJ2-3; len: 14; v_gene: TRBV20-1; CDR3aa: CGGRGLGATDTQYF; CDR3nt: TGCGGGGGGCGGGGGCTCGGGGCCACAGATACGCAGTATTTT
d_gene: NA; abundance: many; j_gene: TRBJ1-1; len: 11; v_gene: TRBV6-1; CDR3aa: CASRSGLEAFF; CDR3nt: TGTGCCAGCAGATCGGGGCTTGAAGCTTTCTTT
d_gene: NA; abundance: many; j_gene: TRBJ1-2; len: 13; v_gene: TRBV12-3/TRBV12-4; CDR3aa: CASSLVPGEGYTF; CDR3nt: TGTGCCAGCAGTTTGGTCCCGGGTGAGGGCTACACCTTC
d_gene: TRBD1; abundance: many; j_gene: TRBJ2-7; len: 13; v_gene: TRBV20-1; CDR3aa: CSAWGQGAYEQYF; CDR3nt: TGCAGTGCCTGGGGGCAGGGGGCCTACGAGCAGTACTTC
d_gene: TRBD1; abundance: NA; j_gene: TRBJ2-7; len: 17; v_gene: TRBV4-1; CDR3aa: CASSQDGGQAGGYEQYF; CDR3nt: TGCGCCAGCAGCCAAGATGGTGGACAGGCAGGGGGCTACGAGCAGTACTTC
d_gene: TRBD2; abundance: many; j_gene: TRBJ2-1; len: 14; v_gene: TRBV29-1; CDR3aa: CSVREARSYNEQFF; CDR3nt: TGCAGCGTGCGGGAGGCTCGCTCCTACAATGAGCAGTTCTTC
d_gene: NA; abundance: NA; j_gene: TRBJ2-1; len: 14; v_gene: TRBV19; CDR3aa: CASVAAERHNEQFF; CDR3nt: TGTGCCTCAGTAGCGGCGGAGCGTCACAATGAGCAGTTCTTC
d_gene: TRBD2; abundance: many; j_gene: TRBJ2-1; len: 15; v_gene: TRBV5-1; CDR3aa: CASSLAGRSYNEQFF; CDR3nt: TGCGCCAGCAGCTTAGCGGGAAGAAGCTACAATGAGCAGTTCTTC
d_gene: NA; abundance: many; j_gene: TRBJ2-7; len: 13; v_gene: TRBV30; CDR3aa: CAWSASSSYEQYF; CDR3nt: TGTGCCTGGAGTGCTTCTTCAAGCTACGAGCAGTACTTC
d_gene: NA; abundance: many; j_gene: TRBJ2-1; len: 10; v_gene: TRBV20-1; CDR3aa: CSANGNEQFF; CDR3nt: TGCAGTGCTAACGGCAATGAGCAGTTCTTC
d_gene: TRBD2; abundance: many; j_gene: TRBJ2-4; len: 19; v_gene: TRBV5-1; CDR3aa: CASSLAGLAGAYAKNIQYF; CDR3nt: TGCGCCAGCAGCTTGGCCGGACTAGCGGGAGCATACGCCAAAAACATTCAGTACTTC
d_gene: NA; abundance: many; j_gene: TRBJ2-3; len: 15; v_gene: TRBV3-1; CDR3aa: CASSLARGLTDTQYF; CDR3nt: TGTGCCAGCAGCCTCGCCAGGGGACTCACAGATACGCAGTATTTT